This entry lists 18 T cell receptor beta chains sequenced from one sample in a study of T cells expressing NK-cell markers. TCRdb re-called the 5' RACE reads; one entry per CDR3 protein, DNA not given. The listing records 550,000 to 600,000 distinct CDR3 sequences. The material sequenced was blood T cells: a sorted CD56 or NKG2C T cell subset, CD4+ or CD8+ T cells, or bulk PBMC T cells (not recorded which). Receptors were obtained from a young man in good health.

V and J are TRBV4-3 and TRBJ1-4. The CDR3 spans 15 residues. CDR1 is LGHNA and CDR2 is YSLEER in the germline V gene. The CDR3 region is CASSQDWSDYEKLFF.

V and J are TRBV27 and TRBJ2-3; TCRdb proposes TRBD2, but this gene call is untestable without DNA. This CDR3 is built from 12 residues. CDR1 MNHEY and CDR2 SMNVEV come from the germline V gene (reference sequence). The CDR3 protein is CASSGWEDTQYF.

The chain employs TRBV20-1 and TRBJ2-2; TCRdb lists TRBD1, though no DNA is available to test this call. CDR3 size: 13 residues. In germline, CDR1 is DFQATT, CDR2 SNEGSKA (reference sequence). The CDR3 is CSARWTGSGELFF.

J is TRBJ2-7 and V is TRBV3-1. This CDR3 is 13 amino acids long. Germline assignment: CDR1 LGHDT and CDR2 YNNKEL (reference sequence). The CDR3 loop reads CASSQGLNYEQYF.

The V gene is TRBV12-3 or TRBV12-4, the J gene TRBJ2-1. The CDR3 contains 11 residues. CDR3 region: CASTSSDEQFF.

This sequence joins TRBV7-2 and TRBJ2-3; TCRdb names TRBD1, which stays unverified in the absence of DNA. The CDR3 is made up of 15 amino acids. Germline loops: CDR1 SGHTA, CDR2 FQGNSA. The CDR3 reads CASSSRDRITDTQYF.

The V gene is TRBV7-2, the J gene TRBJ1-1; TCRdb calls TRBD1, which cannot be checked without DNA. CDR1 is SGHTA, CDR2 FQGNSA, per germline. The CDR3 is made up of 15 amino acids. This CDR3 reads CASSLYNGGNTEAFF.

V and J are TRBV5-1 and TRBJ2-3; the D gene TCRdb calls, TRBD1, cannot be checked with no DNA. The CDR3 length is 16 residues. Per germline, CDR1 SGHRS and CDR2 YFSETQ. The CDR3 loop is CASSSRTGASTDTQYF.

This rearrangement joins TRBV10-3 to TRBJ1-1. The germline CDR1 and CDR2 sequences are ENHRY and SYGVKD. The CDR3 is 15 amino acids. The CDR3 spells CAISEGTAVGTEAFF.

The CDR3 loop reads CASSKDRDTEAFF. The rearrangement uses TRBV7-9 and TRBJ1-1; TCRdb's D call of TRBD1 is untestable without DNA. Germline V gives CDR1 SEHNR, CDR2 FQNEAQ (reference sequence). CDR3 length equals 13 residues.

J is TRBJ2-7 and V is TRBV15. Germline V gene lookup returns CDR1 LNHNV and CDR2 YYDKDF (reference sequence). CDR3 length equals 18 residues. The CDR3 region is CATSSDISLTETTYEQYF.

V and J are TRBV20-1 and TRBJ2-5. This CDR3 has 16 residues. Germline lookup yields CDR1 DFQATT and CDR2 SNEGSKA (reference sequence). This chain's CDR3 is CSATPPNTVNQETQYF.

The genes are TRBV29-1 and TRBJ2-5; lacking DNA, the TRBD1 call made by TCRdb goes unchecked. CDR1 is SQVTM and CDR2 is ANQGSEA in the germline V gene. The CDR3 sequence is 13 residues long. This CDR3 is CSVDDRARETQYF.

The chain couples TRBV7-2 to TRBJ2-5; TCRdb calls TRBD1, which cannot be checked without DNA. This CDR3 is built from 16 residues. Per the germline V gene, CDR1 is SGHTA and CDR2 is FQGNSA. The chain's CDR3 is CASSSQPLGGQETQYF. Drawing the rest from reference TRBV7-2 and TRBJ2-5, the complete variable domain is GAGVSQSPSNKVTEKGKDVELRCDPISGHTALYWYRQSLGQGLEFLIYFQGNSAPDKSGLPSDRFSAERTGGSVSTLTIQRTQQEDSAVYLCASSSQPLGGQETQYFGPGTRLLVL.

The chain has TRBV20-1 and TRBJ1-5; no DNA is available, so the TRBD1 call from TCRdb remains unchecked. This CDR3 has 14 residues. Germline CDR1 is DFQATT and CDR2 is SNEGSKA (reference sequence). CDR3 loop: CSARDRGIGQPQHF.

The chain is built from TRBV12-3 or TRBV12-4 and TRBJ1-2; TCRdb picks TRBD1, but there is no DNA to check that call. The CDR3 extends over 18 amino acids. The CDR3 sequence: CASSLGLLTGAGGYGYTF.

This chain joins TRBV12-3 or TRBV12-4 and TRBJ1-2; with no DNA, the TCRdb D assignment of TRBD1 cannot be verified. The CDR3 has 13 amino acids. The CDR3 sequence is CASSQGPNSGYTF.

The V and J genes are TRBV28 and TRBJ1-2; TCRdb gives TRBD1 as the D gene, but with no DNA this cannot be confirmed. Germline V gene data show CDR1 as MDHEN and CDR2 as SYDVKM. This CDR3 spans 14 amino acids. The chain's CDR3 is CASSFRVVGTGATF.